The 30 T cell receptor beta chains reported below all come from one sample, sequenced in a study of blood T cells in healthy people across ages (dated by TCRdb to between 2014 and 2016). The receptor library was made with 5' RACE. The run used an Illumina HiSeq 2500. The second PCR ran for roughly 7 to 11 cycles and used a J-beta primer mix along with a sample-barcoded 5' primer. TCRdb reprocessing: public reads trimmed at Q25 with fastp, clones called with MiXCR, in-frame beta chains kept. CDR3 protein duplicates are merged, each entry listing the most common genes and DNA. The sample includes over 450,000 distinct CDR3 sequences, with around 24% observed a single time. The ten largest clones add up to 8.7% of the sample. A further study also used this sample, focusing on T cells of mothers and their children.

Sequencing was performed on blood. These TCRs come from a boy between 10 and 17 years old in good health.

In this sample, this clonotype turned up a few times. The chain links TRBV7-2 to TRBJ2-7; 8 bases fit TRBD1. CDR1 is SGHTA, CDR2 FQGNSA, per germline. With 5 bases clipped from V and 3 bases from J, the junction kept 6 bases outside the gene matches. This CDR3 spans 14 amino acids. The CDR3 sequence: CASSPITGGYEQYF. CDR3 sequence (DNA): TGTGCCAGCAGCCCAATTACAGGGGGCTACGAGCAGTACTTC.

The chain uses TRBV7-2 and TRBJ2-1; D is perhaps TRBD1 (6 bases). Trimming cost V 4 bases and J 9 bases, with 13 bases left between them. The CDR3 covers 13 residues. CDR1 and CDR2 from the germline V gene are SGHTA and FQGNSA. CDR3 sequence reads: CASSSQGGGEQFF. The CDR3 coding sequence is TGTGCCAGCAGCTCACAGGGTGGAGGTGAGCAGTTCTTC.

This clonotype has just a few counts. The V gene is TRBV20-1, the J gene TRBJ2-7; no reliable D call. V lost 3 bases, J lost 0 bases, and 12 bases lay in between. The CDR3 is 14 amino acids. Per germline, CDR1 DFQATT and CDR2 SNEGSKA (reference sequence). This CDR3 reads CSASGRLSSYEQYF. In DNA form, the CDR3 reads TGCAGTGCTAGCGGGCGACTGAGCTCCTACGAGCAGTACTTC.

This clonotype was observed a few times. The rearrangement joins TRBV12-3 or TRBV12-4 to TRBJ2-5, with TRBD2 identical over 12 bases. The CDR3 sequence is 16 residues long. V dropped 3 bases and J dropped 4; count of bases not matched to a gene: 6. The CDR3 reads CASSFRLAGGRETQYF. In nucleotides, the CDR3 is TGTGCCAGCAGTTTTAGGCTAGCGGGGGGGAGAGAGACCCAGTACTTC.

This clonotype was observed at least ten times. The rearrangement links TRBV28 to TRBJ2-3, with unresolved D. V lost 2 bases and J 6 bases, leaving 9 bases between the germline ends. The CDR3 totals 13 residues. In germline, CDR1 is MDHEN, CDR2 SYDVKM. The CDR3 reads CASSLMPADTQYF. The CDR3 coding sequence is TGTGCCAGCAGTTTAATGCCCGCCGATACGCAGTATTTT. Full variable domain (missing parts from reference TRBV28 and TRBJ2-3): DVKVTQSSRYLVKRTGEKVFLECVQDMDHENMFWYRQDPGLGLRLIYFSYDVKMKEKGDIPEGYSVSREKKERFSLILESASTNQTSMYLCASSLMPADTQYFGPGTRLTVL.

This clonotype appeared a single time. The junction does not match germline at one end; this may be a read error. This chain connects TRBV9 to TRBJ2-4, with D perhaps matching TRBD1 or TRBD2 (5 bases each). CDR1 is SGDLS, CDR2 YYNGEE, per germline. The CDR3 loop spans 15 amino acids. CDR3 sequence: CASNPRGISENIHYF. CDR3 in DNA: TGTGCCAGCAACCCGAGGGGAATCTCGGAAAACATTCACTACTTC.

This clonotype was counted only a few times. This chain joins TRBV10-3 and TRBJ1-5, with D tentatively TRBD1 (6 bases). V was pared by 3 bases and J by 7 bases, with 10 bases between. Germline lookup yields CDR1 ENHRY and CDR2 SYGVKD. This CDR3 has 13 residues. The DNA of the CDR3 is TGTGCCATCAGTGAAGGGGGTGCCCAGCCCCAGCATTTT. Protein product: CAISEGGAQPQHF.

The chain employs TRBV20-1 and TRBJ2-1, with D possibly TRBD2 on 5 matching bases. CDR3 length: 15 amino acids. CDR1 is DFQATT, CDR2 SNEGSKA, per germline (reference sequence). Trimming shortened V by 1 base and J by 8 bases, and 18 bases separated the two germline ends. The CDR3 region is CSARVGGLGSHEQFF. The CDR3, as DNA: TGCAGTGCTAGAGTCGGCGGGCTGGGTTCCCATGAGCAGTTCTTC.

J is TRBJ2-1 and V is TRBV4-1; a weak D match, TRBD2 (5 bases). The germline gives CDR1 MGHRA, CDR2 YSYEKL. The CDR3 length is 13 residues. Trimming stripped 5 bases from V and 5 bases from J, with 10 bases between. The chain's CDR3 is CASSVTRDNEQFF. CDR3 DNA: TGCGCCAGCAGCGTAACGAGGGACAATGAGCAGTTCTTC.

The genes are TRBV7-9 and TRBJ2-7; D perhaps matches TRBD2 (6 bases). The CDR3 runs to 14 residues. The germline V and J ends were trimmed by 2 bases and 7 bases, with 15 bases remaining between them. Looked up from germline, CDR1 is SEHNR and CDR2 is FQNEAQ (reference sequence). The CDR3 loop reads CASSLSLAPLEQYF. CDR3 nucleotides: TGTGCCAGCAGCTTATCCCTAGCGCCCCTGGAGCAGTACTTC.

The genes are TRBV7-9 and TRBJ2-1; 10 nucleotides align to TRBD2. V dropped 5 bases and J dropped 0; count of bases not matched to a gene: 7. There are 17 residues in the CDR3. Germline loops: CDR1 SEHNR, CDR2 FQNEAQ (reference sequence). CDR3 in amino acids: CASSGFSGRPSYNEQFF. The CDR3 bases are TGTGCCAGCAGCGGTTTTAGCGGGAGGCCCTCCTACAATGAGCAGTTCTTC.

This clonotype was counted only a few times. Just one base apart from a much larger clone, this may be a read error. The chain recombines TRBV12-3 or TRBV12-4 with TRBJ2-5; D ambiguous. The J call may be in error: the DNA end matches TRBJ2-7 better. This CDR3 has 11 amino acids. CDR3 nucleotides: TGTGCCAGCCGTTATGGGTACGAGCAGTACTTC. Translated: CASRYGYEQYF.

The chain has TRBV5-1 and TRBJ2-1, with D tentatively TRBD1 (6 bases). V was shortened by 0 bases and J by 5 bases, with 12 bases between the two germline ends. CDR1 is SGHRS, CDR2 YFSETQ, per germline. This CDR3 comprises 15 residues. The CDR3, as DNA: TGCGCCAGCAGCTTGGGCCAGGGGATACACAATGAGCAGTTCTTC. Translation gives CASSLGQGIHNEQFF.

The chain joins TRBV7-9 to TRBJ1-2; D unclear. This CDR3 spans 11 amino acids. Trimming took 1 base from V and 13 from J, leaving 10 bases between them. Per the germline V gene, CDR1 is SEHNR and CDR2 is FQNEAQ (reference sequence). CDR3 region: CASSLVVARTF. DNA for the CDR3: TGTGCCAGCAGCTTAGTCGTCGCCCGCACCTTC.

This chain connects TRBV29-1 to TRBJ2-3; D ambiguous. Germline CDR1 and CDR2: SQVTM and ANQGSEA. There are 14 residues in the CDR3. The V end was cut by 5 bases, the J end by 0 bases, with 12 bases between. CDR3 coding DNA: TGCAGCGTTTACTGGGGAACTAGCACAGATACGCAGTATTTT. Protein: CSVYWGTSTDTQYF.

At least ten counts were recorded for this clonotype. The J gene is TRBJ2-5, the V gene TRBV6-1; 11 nucleotides line up with TRBD2. The CDR3 is 13 amino acids. V was clipped by 6 bases and J by 6 bases; unmatched bases: 3. CDR1 and CDR2 (germline): MNHNS, SASEGT. CDR3 in DNA: TGTGCCAGCAGAGCTAGCGGGGGGCAGACCCAGTACTTC. This codes for CASRASGGQTQYF.

This chain uses TRBV12-3 or TRBV12-4 with TRBJ2-3; no clear D gene. V lost 7 bases, J lost 0 bases, and 17 bases lay in between. This CDR3 has 16 amino acids. CDR3 protein: CASTGYSGDSTDTQYF. DNA for the CDR3: TGTGCCAGCACCGGATACTCCGGCGACAGCACAGATACGCAGTATTTT.

This sequence joins TRBV12-3 or TRBV12-4 and TRBJ2-1, with 7 bases aligning to TRBD2. The ends lost 2 bases at V and 2 bases at J; junction bases unmatched: 9. The CDR3 contains 17 residues. For the CDR3, the DNA is TGTGCCAGCAGTTTAAGCGGCGGGAGTAGCGCCTACAATGAGCAGTTCTTC. Its protein product is CASSLSGGSSAYNEQFF.

V and J are TRBV21-1 and TRBJ2-3; the table's D gene call, TRBD2, was not cross checked with the DNA. TRBV21-1 corresponds to a pseudogene. The CDR3 spans 16 residues. CDR3 residues: CASSKVGPSNTDTQYF. DNA of the CDR3: TGTGCCAGCAGCAAGGTCGGGCCCTCGAACACAGATACGCAGTATTTT.

The genes are TRBV4-3 and TRBJ2-2; TRBD1 matches at 11 bases. Looked up from germline, CDR1 is LGHNA and CDR2 is YSLEER. V dropped 0 bases and J dropped 4; count of bases not matched to a gene: 10. The length of the CDR3 is 19 residues. The CDR3 bases are TGCGCCAGCAGCCAAGATAAAATTACCGGGACAGGGGGCACCGGGGAGCTGTTTTTT. This encodes CASSQDKITGTGGTGELFF.

Ten or more counts support this clonotype. This chain links TRBV4-3 with TRBJ2-6; D is unclear. CDR1 and CDR2 from the germline V gene are LGHNA and YSLEER. This CDR3 contains 17 residues. V dropped 0 bases and J dropped 0 bases, with 9 bases sitting between them. Here the CDR3 DNA reads TGCGCCAGCAGCCAAGATATTTTCGACTCTGGGGCCAACGTCCTGACTTTC. Translation gives CASSQDIFDSGANVLTF.

This clonotype showed up just a few times. The chain recombines TRBV14 with TRBJ2-3; D gene unclear. The CDR3 spans 13 residues. The V gene lost 4 bases and the J gene lost 4 bases, with 9 bases spanning the gap. Per germline, CDR1 SGHDN and CDR2 FVKESK. The DNA of the CDR3 is TGTGCCAGCAGCCGAAGGGTCCCAGATACGCAGTATTTT. This sequence encodes CASSRRVPDTQYF.

The chain combines TRBV27 with TRBJ2-7; 8 nucleotides match TRBD1. After removal of 8 bases from V and 5 bases from J, the junction contained 5 bases not matched to a gene. Germline V gene lookup returns CDR1 MNHEY and CDR2 SMNVEV (reference sequence). This CDR3 contains 12 residues. CDR3 sequence reads: CASRTGSNEQYF. In DNA, the CDR3 is TGTGCCAGCCGGACAGGGTCGAACGAGCAGTACTTC.

This clonotype was recorded a few times. As DNA, the CDR3 is TGTGCCAGCAGGGCAGGGACTAGCGGCAGGACCTACGAGCAGTACTTC. It is translated as CASRAGTSGRTYEQYF. This chain connects TRBV28 to TRBJ2-7, with 11 bases matching TRBD2. Germline assignment: CDR1 MDHEN and CDR2 SYDVKM. This CDR3 region has 16 residues. Trimming cost V 6 bases and J 2 bases; bases outside gene matches: 9.

Turning to this clonotype: A read error may produce the germline difference seen at one junction end. The CDR3 loop is CASSGLAGTYKQYF. CDR3 sequence (DNA): TGTGCCAGCAGTGGACTAGCGGGGACCTACAAGCAGTACTTC. The chain combines TRBV25-1 with TRBJ2-7; the match to TRBD2 covers 11 bases. The CDR3 consists of 14 residues. The V gene's germline CDR1 is MGHDK and CDR2 SYGVNS.

This clonotype was seen many times. This chain connects TRBV7-9 to TRBJ1-2; a possible D gene is TRBD1 (6 bases). The CDR3 length is 14 residues. V shed 5 bases and J shed 5 bases, with 15 bases lying between them. Germline assignment: CDR1 SEHNR and CDR2 FQNEAQ (reference sequence). The CDR3 nucleotides are TGTGCCAGCAGCCCGATGGACAGAGTTTATGGCTACACCTTC. Its protein product is CASSPMDRVYGYTF.

This clonotype has just one count. V gene TRBV5-1 combines with J gene TRBJ1-2, with D possibly being TRBD1 (5 bases). Per the germline V gene, CDR1 is SGHRS and CDR2 is YFSETQ. This CDR3 is 17 amino acids long. The V end was cut by 3 bases, the J end by 1 base, with 19 bases between. As DNA, the CDR3 is TGCGCCAGCAGCTCAATTACGGGACGGCTTGATAACTATGGCTACACCTTC. It specifies CASSSITGRLDNYGYTF.

The V gene is TRBV5-1, the J gene TRBJ2-5; 8 bases fit TRBD2. CDR1 and CDR2 (germline): SGHRS, YFSETQ. V trimming: 0 bases; J trimming: 9 bases; junction bases outside the gene matches: 7. The CDR3 spans 14 residues. The CDR3 is CASSLGSGAAAQYF. CDR3 nucleotide sequence: TGCGCCAGCAGCTTGGGTAGCGGGGCGGCGGCCCAGTACTTC.

The chain uses TRBV20-1 and TRBJ2-1; the match to TRBD1 covers 7 bases. The V and J ends lost 0 bases and 2 bases, in that order; junction bases with no gene match: 7. Germline CDR1 and CDR2: DFQATT and SNEGSKA (reference sequence). The CDR3 length is 16 residues. The CDR3 nucleotides read TGCAGTGCTAGAGACCTACAGGGGCCGACCTACAATGAGCAGTTCTTC. Protein sequence: CSARDLQGPTYNEQFF.

This sequence joins TRBV5-1 and TRBJ1-3, with D hard to call. V was trimmed by 5 bases and J by 3 bases, leaving 9 bases between them. Germline V gene lookup returns CDR1 SGHRS and CDR2 YFSETQ. There are 13 residues in the CDR3. DNA for the CDR3: TGCGCCAGCAGTAAACTAGGTGGAAACACCATATATTTT. Its translation: CASSKLGGNTIYF.